The clone carrying this T cell receptor beta chain showed up just once. This sample was taken from a study of blood T cell repertoires in COVID-19. Method: immunoSEQ multiplex PCR; TCRdb's copy keeps in-frame clones and lacks some. The repertoire holds roughly 35,000 clones, with roughly 75% as singletons. The receptor comes from a man between 65 and 85 years old with acute or convalescent COVID-19. Sequenced material: peripheral blood.

CDR3 in amino acids: CASSLDRLAGGWGETQYF. CDR3 bases: TGTGCCAGCAGCTTAGATAGACTAGCGGGAGGGTGGGGCGAGACCCAGTACTTC. V is TRBV11-2 and J is TRBJ2-5, with 14 bases that match TRBD2. The V and J ends lost 0 bases and 5 bases, in that order; junction bases with no gene match: 8. Germline V gene lookup returns CDR1 SGHAT and CDR2 FQNNGV. This CDR3 spans 18 amino acids. Full variable domain (rest looked up from reference TRBV11-2 and TRBJ2-5): EAGVAQSPRYKIIEKRQSVAFWCNPISGHATLYWYQQILGQGPKLLIQFQNNGVVDDSQLPKDRFSAERLKGVDSTLKIQPAKLEDSAVYLCASSLDRLAGGWGETQYFGPGTRLLVL.